This TCR beta chain was identified in a study of CXCR3-negative and CXCR3-positive naive CD8 T cells. Per germline, CDR1 SGDLS and CDR2 YYNGEE. CDR3 size: 16 residues. UMI-tagged TRB cDNA libraries were built via 5' RACE. With the 5' RACE reads reprocessed, TCRdb shows one record per CDR3 protein and no DNA. The ten most abundant clones cover 0.29% of a sample with 150,000 or so distinct CDR3 sequences. What was sequenced was naive CXCR3- CD8+ T cells from blood. Specified subset: CD45RO-CCR7+CD27+CD95- naive CD8+ T cells lacking CXCR3 (TNR3-). This chain links TRBV9 with TRBJ2-1; TCRdb picks TRBD1, but there is no DNA to check that call. The receptor was isolated from a human donor in good health. Some clones in this sample may be carry-over from other donors' samples. CDR3 sequence: CASSVGDPRGYNEQFF.